Following are 26 T cell receptor beta chains from one sample sequenced in a study of naive and memory T cell subsets. Two oligonucleotides, mixed equimolar, formed the beta constant-region primer covering TRBC1 and TRBC2. Four rounds of PCR amplified the ligated cDNA using nested alpha and beta constant-region primers plus SP2. In TCRdb, the UMI-ligation and nested PCR reads were re-called with MiXCR into one record per CDR3 protein. The table shows some 30,000 distinct CDR3 sequences, with less than 20% occurring only once. Material for sequencing was effector memory CD4+ T cells from blood. Specified subset: effector memory, CD45RA- CD27-. The receptors were gathered from a human donor in good health.

A few counts support this clonotype. This chain links TRBV5-1 with TRBJ2-7, with D perhaps being TRBD1 or TRBD2 (5 bases each). The CDR3 loop spans 15 amino acids. CDR1 SGHRS and CDR2 YFSETQ come from the germline V gene. V lost 5 bases and J lost 6, with 21 bases in between. The CDR3 DNA is TGCGCCAGCAGACGAGACAGCGGCGTTCTCGGCGAGCAGTACTTC. Protein product: CASRRDSGVLGEQYF. The full variable domain, completed using reference TRBV5-1 and TRBJ2-7, is KAGVTQTPRYLIKTRGQQVTLSCSPISGHRSVSWYQQTPGQGLQFLFEYFSETQRNKGNFPGRFSGRQFSNSRSEMNVSTLELGDSALYLCASRRDSGVLGEQYFGPGTRLTVT.

V usage is TRBV20-1 and J usage is TRBJ1-2; D is ambiguous. This CDR3 spans 11 amino acids. V lost 0 bases and J lost 10, with 9 bases in between. CDR1 is DFQATT and CDR2 is SNEGSKA in the germline V gene (reference sequence). The CDR3 here is CSARDDRVYTF. The CDR3 DNA sequence: TGCAGTGCTAGAGATGACCGAGTCTACACCTTC.

V and J are TRBV15 and TRBJ2-1; D is ambiguous. The length of the CDR3 is 16 residues. Trimming removed 3 bases at V and 2 bases at J, with 14 bases between. Germline V gene lookup returns CDR1 LNHNV and CDR2 YYDKDF (reference sequence). The CDR3 sequence is CATSRSRLGPYNEQFF. DNA of the CDR3: TGTGCCACCAGCAGGTCTAGACTTGGCCCCTACAATGAGCAGTTCTTC.

This clonotype has more than one count but fewer than ten. The CDR3 nucleotides are TGTGCCAGCAGTATCACAGGAAACACTGAAGCTTTCTTT. It encodes CASSITGNTEAFF. This chain connects TRBV5-5 to TRBJ1-1, with D perhaps TRBD1 (5 bases). The V gene's germline CDR1 is SGHKS and CDR2 YYEKEE (reference sequence). CDR3 size: 13 residues. V was shortened by 5 bases and J by 2 bases, with 10 bases between the two germline ends.

The rearrangement links TRBV6-2 or TRBV6-3 to TRBJ1-5; no firm D call. CDR3 size: 13 residues. Between the trimmed V and J ends, which lost 8 bases and 4 bases, there was a span of 12 bases. Germline V CDR1 and CDR2: MNHEY, SVGEGT. CDR3 sequence (DNA): TGTGCCAGCTGTGGGCAGCAAAATCAGCCCCAGCATTTT. It yields the protein CASCGQQNQPQHF.

The chain employs TRBV7-2 and TRBJ2-1; D is tentatively TRBD1 or TRBD2 (6 bases each). The germline gives CDR1 SGHTA, CDR2 FQGNSA. There are 14 residues in the CDR3. The ends were cut back, 9 bases at V and 8 bases at J, with 20 bases in the middle. The CDR3 loop reads CASGGGLKDDEQFF. The CDR3 coding sequence is TGTGCCAGTGGTGGGGGGCTGAAGGACGATGAGCAGTTCTTC.

The rearrangement links TRBV2 to TRBJ1-1, with D uncertain. Germline CDR1 and CDR2: SNHLY and FYNNEI. V shed 7 bases and J shed 3 bases, with 15 bases lying between them. The CDR3 runs 14 residues. The CDR3 sequence: CASNVVQLDTEAFF. CDR3 sequence (DNA): TGTGCCAGCAACGTGGTTCAGCTGGACACTGAAGCTTTCTTT.

The chain is built from TRBV12-3 or TRBV12-4 and TRBJ1-2; D may be TRBD1 (6 bases). V was shortened by 7 bases and J by 8 bases, with 20 bases between the two germline ends. The CDR3 has 14 residues. CDR3 sequence reads: CASTVRGGWDGYTF. The CDR3 nucleotides read TGTGCCAGCACAGTCAGGGGCGGGTGGGACGGCTACACCTTC.

This clonotype came up a few times. The genes are TRBV7-9 and TRBJ2-7, with 16 bases aligning to TRBD2. The CDR3 runs to 17 residues. The ends lost 4 bases at V and 2 bases at J; junction bases unmatched: 5. CDR1 SEHNR and CDR2 FQNEAQ come from the germline V gene (reference sequence). The CDR3: CASSSKGLAGGPYEQYF. CDR3 nucleotides: TGTGCCAGCAGCTCAAAGGGACTAGCGGGAGGGCCCTACGAGCAGTACTTC.

This chain uses TRBV7-9 with TRBJ2-7; 10 bases align to TRBD1. V gave up 0 bases and J gave up 7 bases; unmatched junction bases: 6. The CDR3 is made up of 15 amino acids. Germline assignment: CDR1 SEHNR and CDR2 FQNEAQ (reference sequence). This chain's CDR3 is CASSLAGTGAREQYF. The CDR3 DNA reads as TGTGCCAGCAGCTTAGCCGGGACAGGGGCAAGGGAGCAGTACTTC. Full variable domain (rest looked up from reference TRBV7-9 and TRBJ2-7): DTGVSQNPRHKITKRGQNVTFRCDPISEHNRLYWYRQTLGQGPEFLTYFQNEAQLEKSRLLSDRFSAERPKGSFSTLEIQRTEQGDSAMYLCASSLAGTGAREQYFGPGTRLTVT.

This clonotype was observed a handful of times. This chain connects TRBV5-1 to TRBJ2-5; D is possibly TRBD1 (5 bases). V was clipped by 5 bases and J by 4 bases, with 9 bases between them. Germline V gene lookup returns CDR1 SGHRS and CDR2 YFSETQ. The CDR3 is made up of 12 amino acids. The CDR3 sequence is CASRYTGETQYF. CDR3 DNA: TGCGCCAGCAGATATACAGGAGAGACCCAGTACTTC.

The chain uses TRBV3-1 and TRBJ2-7; weak D call: TRBD1 (5 bases). This CDR3 is 14 amino acids long. V was cut by 0 bases and J by 6 bases, with 12 bases left in between. The germline V gene encodes CDR1 LGHDT and CDR2 YNNKEL (reference sequence). The CDR3 DNA is TGTGCCAGCAGCCAAGATACACAGGCCCGCGAGCAGTACTTC. This codes for CASSQDTQAREQYF.

This CDR3 reads CSPTGESSYEQYF. For the CDR3, the DNA is TGCAGTCCAACGGGAGAGAGCTCCTACGAGCAGTACTTC. This rearrangement joins TRBV20-1 to TRBJ2-7, with TRBD2 as a possible D gene (6 bases). Germline values: CDR1 DFQATT, CDR2 SNEGSKA (reference sequence). V lost 8 bases, J lost 0 bases, and 14 bases lay in between. The CDR3 sequence is 13 residues long.

This clonotype was recorded many times. The rearrangement joins TRBV20-1 to TRBJ2-7; D is ambiguous. The CDR3 covers 14 residues. The ends were cut back, 5 bases at V and 2 bases at J, with 16 bases in the middle. CDR1 and CDR2 (germline): DFQATT, SNEGSKA (reference sequence). The DNA for the CDR3 is TGCAGTGCTGGACCCCCAGGTACCCCCTACGAGCAGTACTTC. It is translated as CSAGPPGTPYEQYF.

The V and J genes are TRBV20-1 and TRBJ2-3; no clear D gene. Trimming took 3 bases from V and 0 from J, leaving 4 bases between them. CDR1 is DFQATT, CDR2 SNEGSKA, per germline (reference sequence). The CDR3 extends over 12 amino acids. The CDR3 reads CSARPSTDTQYF. In DNA, the CDR3 is TGCAGTGCTAGGCCTAGCACAGATACGCAGTATTTT.

This clonotype was found a few times. The chain is built from TRBV11-2 and TRBJ1-3, with D unresolved. Trimming pared 5 bases from V and 8 bases from J, leaving 16 bases between. CDR1 is SGHAT, CDR2 FQNNGV, per germline. The CDR3 contains 14 residues. The CDR3 DNA follows: TGTGCCAGCAGCCCACCGGGGAGGTTGGACACCATATATTTT. Its translation is CASSPPGRLDTIYF.

This clonotype occurred a few times. The CDR3 loop reads CASSSRQSSNQPQHF. In DNA, the CDR3 is TGTGCCAGCAGTTCCCGACAGTCTAGCAATCAGCCCCAGCATTTT. This chain uses TRBV6-5 with TRBJ1-5, with a tentative D call TRBD1 (5 bases). From germline, CDR1 is MNHEY and CDR2 SVGAGI. This CDR3 spans 15 amino acids. V was clipped by 4 bases and J by 0 bases, with 10 bases between them.

The rearrangement joins TRBV6-1 to TRBJ2-7; tentatively, D is TRBD2 (6 bases). CDR1 and CDR2 from the germline V gene are MNHNS and SASEGT. The CDR3 has 19 amino acids. Trimming took 6 bases from V and 4 from J, leaving 31 bases between them. CDR3 sequence (DNA): TGTGCCAGCAGCGGAGGGGCGCGGGGCCGCTTAGCTCATAGTTACGAGCAGTACTTC. Its protein is CASSGGARGRLAHSYEQYF.

This clonotype was recorded at least ten times. The V call is TRBV5-1, the J call TRBJ2-7; TRBD2 is a possible D gene (5 bases). Germline V lookup: CDR1 SGHRS, CDR2 YFSETQ. Trimming pared 0 bases from V and 2 bases from J, leaving 9 bases between. The CDR3 runs to 14 residues. Here the CDR3 reads CASSLESGTYEQYF. Written as DNA, the CDR3 is TGCGCCAGCAGCTTGGAATCGGGAACCTACGAGCAGTACTTC.

There are many counts of this clonotype. The V call is TRBV5-6, the J call TRBJ2-7; tentatively, D is TRBD2 (5 bases). Germline lookup yields CDR1 SGHDT and CDR2 YYEEEE. This CDR3 has 16 residues. Between the trimmed V and J ends, which lost 3 bases and 2 bases, there was a span of 18 bases. The CDR3: CASSSYRTSATYEQYF. CDR3 DNA sequence: TGTGCCAGCAGCTCATACCGGACTTCTGCGACCTACGAGCAGTACTTC.

Many counts were recorded for this clonotype. The chain joins TRBV5-1 to TRBJ1-5; no clear D gene. This CDR3 comprises 15 residues. Germline V gene data show CDR1 as SGHRS and CDR2 as YFSETQ. With 5 bases removed from V and 2 bases from J, the gap between germline ends came to 14 bases. This chain's CDR3 is CASSIEGSGNQPQHF. CDR3 sequence (DNA): TGCGCCAGCAGTATCGAAGGGTCGGGCAATCAGCCCCAGCATTTT.

The rearrangement links TRBV6-5 to TRBJ1-2, with TRBD1 matching 9 bases. The CDR3 has 16 residues. After removal of 4 bases from V and 7 bases from J, the junction contained 13 bases not matched to a gene. The germline CDR1 and CDR2 sequences are MNHEY and SVGAGI. The CDR3 here is CASSLSGTGLFSGYTF. Written as DNA, the CDR3 is TGTGCCAGCAGTTTAAGCGGGACAGGGCTGTTTAGTGGCTACACCTTC.

The rearrangement uses TRBV7-2 and TRBJ2-7; 8 bases line up with TRBD2. The V gene's germline CDR1 is SGHTA and CDR2 FQGNSA. V lost 5 bases, J lost 6 bases, and 6 bases stayed unmatched. CDR3 length: 13 amino acids. The CDR3 DNA follows: TGTGCCAGCAGCGAGGCGGGGGGAACCGAGCAGTACTTC. It translates to CASSEAGGTEQYF.

V is TRBV6-2 or TRBV6-3 and J is TRBJ2-2; 11 bases map to TRBD1. This CDR3 spans 16 amino acids. V shed 2 bases and J 5 bases; nucleotides not matched to a gene: 4. CDR1 and CDR2 (germline): MNHEY, SVGEGT. CDR3 sequence reads: CASSYIGTGGTGELFF. The CDR3 DNA sequence: TGTGCCAGCAGTTACATCGGGACAGGGGGGACCGGGGAGCTGTTTTTT.

This chain uses TRBV28 with TRBJ2-7, with TRBD2 matching over 8 bases. Germline V gene sequence: CDR1 MDHEN, CDR2 SYDVKM. J gave up 4 bases and V 6 bases, and 8 bases lay outside the gene matches. The CDR3 is 14 amino acids. The CDR3 spells CASSPDPGGYEQYF. Here the CDR3 DNA reads TGTGCCAGCAGCCCCGACCCGGGGGGGTACGAGCAGTACTTC. Drawing the rest from reference TRBV28 and TRBJ2-7, the complete variable domain is DVKVTQSSRYLVKRTGEKVFLECVQDMDHENMFWYRQDPGLGLRLIYFSYDVKMKEKGDIPEGYSVSREKKERFSLILESASTNQTSMYLCASSPDPGGYEQYFGPGTRLTVT.

This clonotype has only a few counts. V is TRBV9 and J is TRBJ2-1; D unresolved. The V end was cut by 6 bases, the J end by 4 bases, with 14 bases between. CDR1 is SGDLS and CDR2 is YYNGEE in the germline V gene. This CDR3 contains 14 residues. As DNA, the CDR3 is TGTGCCAGCACCTATTCAGTACTATACAATGAGCAGTTCTTC. Translation gives CASTYSVLYNEQFF.